This TCR beta chain came from a study of early T cells in non-severe SARS-CoV-2 infection. Study background: Sequencing was performed on bulk RNA from unsorted whole blood, leaving chains unpaired.

The germline CDR1 and CDR2 sequences are SQVTM and ANQGSEA. The CDR3 covers 14 residues. V dropped 5 bases and J dropped 0 bases, with 13 bases sitting between them. About this clonotype itself: No antigen is known for it.

Findings of the study overall: Anti-spike CD8 responses were favored in VDJdb matching, and private and CD4 specificities were missed.

Each cDNA molecule carried a unique molecular identifier. TCRdb reprocessed the 5' RACE reads with MiXCR, giving one entry per CDR3 protein. The data show around 80,000 distinct CDR3 sequences, about 10% seen once. The V call is TRBV29-1, the J call TRBJ1-1; possibly TRBD1 for D (5 bases). The receptor comes from an adult who was a healthcare worker with PCR-confirmed SARS-CoV-2 infection or an uninfected control (not recorded which). The sequencing here drew on whole blood, taken at baseline. CDR3 region: CSVSTAPMNTEAFF. As DNA, the CDR3 is TGCAGCGTTTCGACAGCGCCTATGAACACTGAAGCTTTCTTT.